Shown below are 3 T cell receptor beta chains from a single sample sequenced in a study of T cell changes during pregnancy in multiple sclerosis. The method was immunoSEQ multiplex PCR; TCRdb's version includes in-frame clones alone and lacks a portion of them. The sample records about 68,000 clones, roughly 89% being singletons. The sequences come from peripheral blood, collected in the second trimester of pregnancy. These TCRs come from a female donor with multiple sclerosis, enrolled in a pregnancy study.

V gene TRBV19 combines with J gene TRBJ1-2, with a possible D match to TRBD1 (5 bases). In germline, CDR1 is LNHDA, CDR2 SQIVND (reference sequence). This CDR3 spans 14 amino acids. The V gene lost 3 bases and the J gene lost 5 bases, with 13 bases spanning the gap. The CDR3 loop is CASSIQGVLYGYTF. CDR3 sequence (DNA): TGTGCCAGTAGTATTCAAGGGGTCTTGTATGGCTACACCTTC.

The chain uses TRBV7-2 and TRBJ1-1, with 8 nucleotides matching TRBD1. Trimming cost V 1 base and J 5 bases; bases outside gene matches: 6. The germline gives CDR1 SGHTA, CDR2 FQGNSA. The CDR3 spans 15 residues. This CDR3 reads CASSLVGQASTEAFF. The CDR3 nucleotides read TGTGCCAGCAGCTTAGTGGGACAGGCATCGACTGAAGCTTTCTTT.

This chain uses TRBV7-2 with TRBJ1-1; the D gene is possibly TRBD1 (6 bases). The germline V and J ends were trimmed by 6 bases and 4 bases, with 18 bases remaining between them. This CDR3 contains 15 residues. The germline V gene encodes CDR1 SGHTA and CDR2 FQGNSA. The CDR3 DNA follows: TGTGCCAGCAGGGTCCAGGGGAGTATCCTCACTGAAGCTTTCTTT. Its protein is CASRVQGSILTEAFF.